These 13 T cell receptor beta chains came from one sample sequenced in a study of T cell responses to AZD1222 COVID-19 vaccine. Measured with immunoSEQ multiplex PCR; TCRdb has only the in-frame clones, and not every one. In the table there are approximately 92,000 clones, approximately 91% of which are singletons. The sequenced sample was peripheral blood, obtained on day 0 of AZD1222 vaccination. These receptors were taken from an adult in good health.

The chain employs TRBV11-2 and TRBJ1-2; D call uncertain. The V and J ends lost 5 bases and 6 bases respectively, with 16 bases between them. CDR3 size: 14 residues. Germline V lookup: CDR1 SGHAT, CDR2 FQNNGV. CDR3 sequence (DNA): TGTGCCAGCAGCCCCCCGGGGAGGTACGATGGCTACACCTTC. Its translation is CASSPPGRYDGYTF. Using reference TRBV11-2 and TRBJ1-2 for the parts outside the CDR3, the full variable domain is EAGVAQSPRYKIIEKRQSVAFWCNPISGHATLYWYQQILGQGPKLLIQFQNNGVVDDSQLPKDRFSAERLKGVDSTLKIQPAKLEDSAVYLCASSPPGRYDGYTFGSGTRLTVV.

The chain is built from TRBV24-1 and TRBJ1-1; 7 positions agree with TRBD1. Per germline, CDR1 KGHDR and CDR2 SFDVKD. The V and J ends lost 5 bases and 7 bases, in that order; junction bases with no gene match: 6. This CDR3 spans 13 amino acids. CDR3: CATSGGGAGEAFF. CDR3 sequence (DNA): TGTGCCACCAGTGGAGGGGGCGCCGGTGAAGCTTTCTTT.

This chain uses TRBV24-1 with TRBJ1-2; 7 nucleotides match TRBD1. The CDR3 is 15 residues long. Looked up from germline, CDR1 is KGHDR and CDR2 is SFDVKD. With V trimmed by 1 base and J by 3 bases, 4 bases remained unmatched. DNA for the CDR3: TGTGCCACCAGTGATTTCCCTACAGGGGACTATGGCTACACCTTC. This codes for CATSDFPTGDYGYTF.

The chain combines TRBV6-5 with TRBJ2-1; 8 nucleotides agree with TRBD1. Germline V gives CDR1 MNHEY, CDR2 SVGAGI. This CDR3 has 13 residues. J lost 8 bases, V lost 5 bases, and 5 bases had no gene match. The chain's CDR3 is CASSSDRGHEQFF. CDR3 DNA sequence: TGTGCCAGCAGTAGCGACAGGGGTCATGAGCAGTTCTTC.

The rearrangement links TRBV7-6 to TRBJ2-3; D might be TRBD2 (6 bases). Trimming stripped 5 bases from V and 0 bases from J, with 18 bases between. CDR1 is SGHVS, CDR2 FNYEAQ, per germline. The CDR3 is 17 amino acids. The CDR3 is CASSQPSGLSSTDTQYF. The CDR3 DNA follows: TGTGCCAGCAGCCAACCCTCGGGACTCTCTAGCACAGATACGCAGTATTTT. Full variable domain (missing parts from reference TRBV7-6 and TRBJ2-3): GAGVSQSPRYKVTKRGQDVALRCDPISGHVSLYWYRQALGQGPEFLTYFNYEAQQDKSGLPNDRFSAERPEGSISTLTIQRTEQRDSAMYRCASSQPSGLSSTDTQYFGPGTRLTVL.

The chain combines TRBV5-1 with TRBJ1-6; D gene uncertain. V was trimmed by 0 bases and J by 6 bases, leaving 4 bases between them. Germline V gene sequence: CDR1 SGHRS, CDR2 YFSETQ. CDR3 length: 13 amino acids. CDR3 loop: CASSLDPNSPLHF. The CDR3, as DNA: TGCGCCAGCAGCTTGGATCCTAATTCACCCCTCCACTTT.

The chain employs TRBV10-3 and TRBJ2-2, with 9 nucleotides matching TRBD1. The trim removed 7 bases at V and 2 bases at J, leaving 5 bases unmatched. Germline V gene data show CDR1 as ENHRY and CDR2 as SYGVKD. This CDR3 has 15 amino acids. CDR3 bases: TGTGCCATCACCTCGGACAGGGGCAACACCGGGGAGCTGTTTTTT. Its protein is CAITSDRGNTGELFF.

The chain is built from TRBV2 and TRBJ1-5, with D unclear. This CDR3 is built from 14 residues. V lost 3 bases and J 0 bases, leaving 6 bases between the germline ends. Germline V gene lookup returns CDR1 SNHLY and CDR2 FYNNEI. In nucleotides, the CDR3 is TGTGCCAGCAGTGAGGCGTATAGCAATCAGCCCCAGCATTTT. Its protein product is CASSEAYSNQPQHF.

This sequence joins TRBV19 and TRBJ1-1; D not certain. The V and J ends lost 7 bases and 5 bases respectively, with 17 bases between them. Germline-derived CDR1 and CDR2 are LNHDA and SQIVND (reference sequence). The CDR3 sequence is 14 residues long. This CDR3 is CASTAHRASTEAFF. CDR3 coding DNA: TGTGCCAGTACCGCCCACCGCGCCAGTACTGAAGCTTTCTTT.

The genes are TRBV19 and TRBJ1-1; tentatively, D is TRBD1 (5 bases). The V gene lost 5 bases and the J gene lost 6 bases, with 16 bases spanning the gap. Per germline, CDR1 LNHDA and CDR2 SQIVND (reference sequence). This CDR3 is 14 amino acids long. The CDR3 DNA sequence: TGTGCCAGTAGTCCGACGGGAGCGGGGGCTGAAGCTTTCTTT. It yields the protein CASSPTGAGAEAFF.

This chain links TRBV28 with TRBJ2-1; no reliable D call. The germline V and J ends were trimmed by 4 bases and 2 bases, with 15 bases remaining between them. Germline lookup yields CDR1 MDHEN and CDR2 SYDVKM. CDR3 length: 16 residues. The CDR3, as DNA: TGTGCCAGCAGTTCCTCCGCCGGCGGCACCTACAATGAGCAGTTCTTC. Amino acids: CASSSSAGGTYNEQFF.

The chain is built from TRBV28 and TRBJ1-1; D ambiguous. Germline lookup yields CDR1 MDHEN and CDR2 SYDVKM. The CDR3 has 19 amino acids. V lost 5 bases and J 6 bases, leaving 31 bases between the germline ends. CDR3 amino acids: CASSPSLHLLGRTRAEAFF. The CDR3 DNA reads as TGTGCCAGCAGTCCCTCCCTTCACCTTCTAGGAAGAACCCGGGCTGAAGCTTTCTTT.

This chain joins TRBV10-3 and TRBJ1-2, with 9 bases that match TRBD1. J was trimmed by 2 bases and V by 5 bases; bases with no gene match: 9. The CDR3 extends over 16 amino acids. CDR1 and CDR2 from the germline V gene are ENHRY and SYGVKD. The CDR3 region is CAISKAGTGINYGYTF. The CDR3, as DNA: TGTGCCATCAGTAAAGCCGGGACAGGGATAAACTATGGCTACACCTTC.